The clone carrying this T cell receptor (beta chain) has just a few counts. Its cognate antigen is unknown. These data are taken from a study of regulatory T cells in long-lasting Graves disease. Study findings and constraints: Favored usage of TRBV28, TRBJ1-2 and TRBJ2-5 was recorded in persistent disease. Researchers reported studying only peripheral blood, not thyroid tissue.

Germline CDR1 SGHTA, CDR2 FQGNSA. This CDR3 comprises 15 residues. Between the trimmed V and J ends, which lost 1 base and 4 bases, there was a span of 11 bases. Time point denoted: persistent/refractory GD, antithyroid drugs over 5 years with positive TRAb. Researchers made the TCR library from RNA that was extracted from PBMCs. EDTA tubes collected nine milliliters of peripheral blood. The TCR beta library used iRepertoire HTBI primers with Arm-PCR amplification of CDR3. TCRdb re-analysed the multiplex PCR reads in MiXCR, keeping a single row per CDR3 protein. The table lists about 470,000 distinct CDR3 sequences, less than 25% of them singletons.

This receptor was identified in a female donor with Graves disease. The specimen was peripheral blood mononuclear cells (PBMCs), collected when the disease was refractory, from a patient treated with antithyroid drugs. The chain carries TRBV7-2 and TRBJ1-3; D is uncertain. CDR3 protein: CASSLGPPFGNTIYF. The CDR3 DNA reads TGTGCCAGCAGCTTAGGGCCTCCGTTCGGAAACACCATATATTTT.